The next 31 T cell receptor beta chains were all read from a single sample in a study of blood T cell repertoires in COVID-19. Data came from immunoSEQ multiplex PCR; TCRdb stores just in-frame clones and leaves some out. The sample lists roughly 250,000 clones, about 80% seen once, with about 4.4% in the top ten. The sample comprised peripheral blood. These receptors all come from a man in his fifties or sixties with active or convalescent COVID-19.

The CDR3 nucleotides read TGTGCCAGCAGCCCCGTCGTAAGCCTATTTGAGCAGTTCTTC. Its protein product is CASSPVVSLFEQFF. The chain links TRBV5-6 to TRBJ2-1; D is unclear. The germline gives CDR1 SGHDT, CDR2 YYEEEE. V was pared by 4 bases and J by 9 bases, with 17 bases between. This CDR3 contains 14 residues. The full variable domain, with the rest looked up from reference TRBV5-6 and TRBJ2-1, is DAGVTQSPTHLIKTRGQQVTLRCSPKSGHDTVSWYQQALGQGPQFIFQYYEEEERQRGNFPDRFSGHQFPNYSSELNVNALLLGDSALYLCASSPVVSLFEQFFGPGTRLTVL.

The V and J genes are TRBV11-1 and TRBJ2-3, with 8 bases matching TRBD2. Losses at the gene ends were 0 bases for V and 6 bases for J; bases not matched to a gene: 5. The CDR3 covers 15 residues. Germline CDR1 SGHAT, CDR2 FQDESV (reference sequence). The CDR3 reads CASSLAGTSGDTQYF. In DNA, the CDR3 is TGTGCCAGCAGCTTAGCGGGGACTAGTGGGGATACGCAGTATTTT.

The chain recombines TRBV3-1 (or the pseudogene TRBV3-2) with TRBJ1-4; TRBD1 matches 8 bases. The length of the CDR3 is 15 residues. With 4 bases clipped from V and 4 bases from J, the junction kept 5 bases outside the gene matches. CDR1 and CDR2 from the germline V gene are LGHDT and YNNKEL (reference sequence). The CDR3 protein is CASSLRTGSNEKLFF. CDR3 DNA sequence: TGTGCCAGCAGCCTCCGGACAGGGAGTAATGAAAAACTGTTTTTT.

The chain links TRBV19 to TRBJ1-5; D might be TRBD1 (6 bases). The CDR3 contains 12 residues. V shed 2 bases and J shed 11 bases, with 10 bases lying between them. Germline CDR1 LNHDA, CDR2 SQIVND (reference sequence). As DNA, the CDR3 is TGTGCCAGTAGTATACAACAGGGAGCCCAGCATTTT. Its protein product is CASSIQQGAQHF.

The chain joins TRBV5-6 to TRBJ1-2, with TRBD1 matching over 7 bases. Germline loops: CDR1 SGHDT, CDR2 YYEEEE. CDR3 length: 13 amino acids. Unmatched junction bases numbered 2, after V lost 0 bases and J lost 6 bases. In nucleotides, the CDR3 is TGTGCCAGCAGCTTGGGGACAGGCGATGGCTACACCTTC. Translating it yields CASSLGTGDGYTF.

The rearrangement links TRBV12-1 to TRBJ1-2; TRBD1 is taken as the D call from the table, unchecked against the DNA. TRBV12-1 is noted as a pseudogene. This CDR3 region has 13 residues. CDR3: CASSSQGAGGYTF. CDR3 bases: TGTGCCAGCAGCTCCCAGGGGGCGGGTGGCTACACCTTC.

A few counts support this clone. V is TRBV28 and J is TRBJ1-2, with D unresolved. Germline CDR1 is MDHEN and CDR2 is SYDVKM. The CDR3 extends over 14 amino acids. V was clipped by 6 bases and J by 2 bases, with 13 bases between them. DNA of the CDR3: TGTGCCAGCAGGAGCTCCGGAGGAAACTATGGCTACACCTTC. Translation gives CASRSSGGNYGYTF.

The chain has TRBV14 and TRBJ2-7; D unclear. The ends were cut back, 3 bases at V and 7 bases at J, with 7 bases in the middle. This CDR3 contains 11 residues. Germline V lookup: CDR1 SGHDN, CDR2 FVKESK. The CDR3 region is CASSHTREQYF. The DNA for the CDR3 is TGTGCCAGCAGCCACACCCGGGAGCAGTACTTC.

This chain joins TRBV5-4 and TRBJ2-1, with 12 bases fitting TRBD2. Germline CDR1 and CDR2: SGHNT and YYREEE (reference sequence). The CDR3 is 15 residues long. V dropped 4 bases and J dropped 8; count of bases not matched to a gene: 7. The CDR3 DNA reads as TGTGCCAGCAGCCAAAGACTAGCGGGGGACTATGAGCAGTTCTTC. Translating it yields CASSQRLAGDYEQFF. Together with reference TRBV5-4 and TRBJ2-1, the CDR3 gives the full variable domain: ETGVTQSPTHLIKTRGQQVTLRCSSQSGHNTVSWYQQALGQGPQFIFQYYREEENGRGNFPPRFSGLQFPNYSSELNVNALELDDSALYLCASSQRLAGDYEQFFGPGTRLTVL.

This clone was seen a handful of times. The rearrangement links TRBV4-3 to TRBJ1-2; D might be TRBD1 (5 bases). Trimming removed 5 bases from V and 4 bases from J, with 14 bases in between. The CDR3 spans 14 residues. Germline CDR1 LGHNA, CDR2 YSLEER. CDR3 DNA sequence: TGCGCCAGCAGCGGAGGGGCGGATCTCTATGGCTACACCTTC. Translation: CASSGGADLYGYTF.

The chain has TRBV6-5 and TRBJ2-2; no firm D call. The ends were cut back, 0 bases at V and 7 bases at J, with 6 bases in the middle. The germline V gene encodes CDR1 MNHEY and CDR2 SVGAGI. The CDR3 spans 13 residues. CDR3 residues: CASSYSPDGELFF. CDR3 in DNA: TGTGCCAGCAGTTACTCGCCAGACGGGGAGCTGTTTTTT.

The chain has TRBV6-5 and TRBJ1-1; no clear D. V gave up 2 bases and J gave up 7 bases, with 5 bases separating them. The germline V gene has CDR1 MNHEY and CDR2 SVGAGI. This CDR3 comprises 11 residues. The CDR3 sequence: CASSYGSEAFF. The CDR3 region has the DNA TGTGCCAGCAGTTACGGCAGTGAAGCTTTCTTT.

The chain combines TRBV7-2 with TRBJ1-1; a weak D match, TRBD1 (5 bases). The germline V gene has CDR1 SGHTA and CDR2 FQGNSA. V lost 5 bases, J lost 1 base, and 14 bases lay in between. The CDR3 is 15 amino acids. In DNA, the CDR3 is TGTGCCAGCAGCACGAGAGCCGGGGGGAACACTGAAGCTTTCTTT. Residues: CASSTRAGGNTEAFF.

This chain uses TRBV3-1 (or the pseudogene TRBV3-2) with TRBJ1-1; tentative D call: TRBD1 (6 bases). Germline V gene sequence: CDR1 LGHDT, CDR2 YNNKEL (reference sequence). Between the trimmed V and J ends, which lost 4 bases and 4 bases, there was a span of 13 bases. The CDR3 covers 14 residues. This CDR3 is CASSLRGGGTEAFF. CDR3 bases: TGTGCCAGCAGCCTCAGGGGCGGGGGCACTGAAGCTTTCTTT.

The genes are TRBV25-1 and TRBJ2-3, with a tentative D call TRBD2 (6 bases). This CDR3 is 12 amino acids long. V was pared by 8 bases and J by 6 bases, with 12 bases between. Germline values: CDR1 MGHDK, CDR2 SYGVNS. The CDR3 spells CASGEGGDTQYF. CDR3 nucleotides: TGTGCCAGCGGAGAAGGAGGGGATACGCAGTATTTT.

This chain connects TRBV28 to TRBJ2-5; TRBD2 matches at 7 bases. With V trimmed by 6 bases and J by 4 bases, 8 bases remained unmatched. CDR1 and CDR2 from the germline V gene are MDHEN and SYDVKM. This CDR3 is 14 amino acids long. The CDR3 is CASSRLALRETQYF. DNA of the CDR3: TGTGCCAGCAGCCGACTAGCCCTCCGAGAGACCCAGTACTTC.

V and J are TRBV9 and TRBJ1-6; 8 bases are shared with TRBD1. V lost 3 bases to trimming and J lost 7 bases; unmatched junction nucleotides: 9. Germline CDR1 SGDLS, CDR2 YYNGEE. The CDR3 has 16 amino acids. The CDR3 spells CASSDRQGLGNSPLHF. As DNA, the CDR3 is TGTGCCAGCAGCGACCGACAGGGGCTGGGAAATTCACCCCTCCACTTT.

V gene TRBV7-9 combines with J gene TRBJ1-5, with D possibly TRBD1 on 6 matching bases. This CDR3 comprises 15 residues. Trimming stripped 2 bases from V and 2 bases from J, with 10 bases between. CDR1 SEHNR and CDR2 FQNEAQ come from the germline V gene (reference sequence). This CDR3 is CASSLSGDGNQPQHF. CDR3 bases: TGTGCCAGCAGCTTATCAGGGGACGGCAATCAGCCCCAGCATTTT.

V and J are TRBV12-3 or TRBV12-4 and TRBJ1-3; D call uncertain. The CDR3 length is 13 residues. V dropped 6 bases and J dropped 2 bases, with 8 bases sitting between them. CDR3 sequence reads: CASRRVAGNTIYF. CDR3 bases: TGTGCCAGCAGGCGGGTGGCTGGAAACACCATATATTTT.

A note on this clone: The same CDR3 arises from other DNA sequences in this sample as well. The chain links TRBV3-1 (or the pseudogene TRBV3-2) to TRBJ2-1; maybe TRBD1 (5 bases). The V end was cut by 7 bases, the J end by 9 bases, with 16 bases between. Per germline, CDR1 LGHDT and CDR2 YNNKEL (reference sequence). The length of the CDR3 is 13 residues. The CDR3 DNA reads as TGTGCCAGCACCCCAAAGGGGATGGGTGAGCAGTTCTTC. It specifies CASTPKGMGEQFF.

Regarding this clone: Other DNA sequences from this sample encode an identical CDR3 as well. The chain couples TRBV12-3 or TRBV12-4 to TRBJ1-1; D remains unclear. V shed 1 base and J shed 2 bases, with 5 bases lying between them. The CDR3 length is 13 residues. CDR3 sequence reads: CASSLGGNTEAFF. The CDR3 nucleotides are TGTGCCAGCAGTTTAGGAGGTAACACTGAAGCTTTCTTT.

This sequence joins TRBV9 and TRBJ2-3; 9 nucleotides align to TRBD2. Trimming took 1 base from V and 2 from J; bases not matched to a gene: 5. This CDR3 contains 16 residues. Per germline, CDR1 SGDLS and CDR2 YYNGEE. Here the CDR3 reads CASSVYSGGATDTQYF. In DNA form, the CDR3 reads TGTGCCAGCAGCGTATATAGCGGGGGAGCCACAGATACGCAGTATTTT. Filled out from reference TRBV9 and TRBJ2-3, the complete variable domain reads DSGVTQTPKHLITATGQRVTLRCSPRSGDLSVYWYQQSLDQGLQFLIQYYNGEERAKGNILERFSAQQFPDLHSELNLSSLELGDSALYFCASSVYSGGATDTQYFGPGTRLTVL.

The rearrangement links TRBV27 to TRBJ2-6; 9 bases line up with TRBD1. J was trimmed by 4 bases and V by 5 bases; bases with no gene match: 6. Germline CDR1 reads MNHEY; CDR2 reads SMNVEV (reference sequence). The CDR3 is made up of 16 amino acids. Written as DNA, the CDR3 is TGTGCCAGCAGTCTAAACAGGGGGCGAGGGGCCAACGTCCTGACTTTC. The encoded protein is CASSLNRGRGANVLTF.

The rearrangement joins TRBV9 to TRBJ1-2; TRBD1 matches 8 bases. The V gene end was trimmed by 3 bases and the J gene end by 7 bases; junction bases not matched to a gene: 11. The germline V gene has CDR1 SGDLS and CDR2 YYNGEE. This CDR3 has 15 amino acids. The CDR3 DNA is TGTGCCAGCAGCGACGCCCCACAGGGGGGGGGTGGCTACACCTTC. Encoded protein: CASSDAPQGGGGYTF. Drawing the rest from reference TRBV9 and TRBJ1-2, the complete variable domain is DSGVTQTPKHLITATGQRVTLRCSPRSGDLSVYWYQQSLDQGLQFLIQYYNGEERAKGNILERFSAQQFPDLHSELNLSSLELGDSALYFCASSDAPQGGGGYTFGSGTRLTVV.

This chain joins TRBV5-1 and TRBJ2-7; 10 bases map to TRBD2. Germline V gene sequence: CDR1 SGHRS, CDR2 YFSETQ. The CDR3 length is 15 residues. After removal of 4 bases from V and 8 bases from J, the junction contained 12 bases not matched to a gene. CDR3 bases: TGCGCCAGCAGCCCTAGTACTAGCGGGGAAGTACAGCAGTACTTC. It specifies CASSPSTSGEVQQYF.

The rearrangement links TRBV12-3 or TRBV12-4 to TRBJ1-2, with D perhaps TRBD1 (6 bases). This CDR3 is 13 amino acids long. Trimming removed 1 base from V and 8 bases from J, with 11 bases in between. The CDR3 DNA reads TGTGCCAGCAGTTTAGACCAGGGGTACGGCTACACCTTC. Translated: CASSLDQGYGYTF.

This chain connects TRBV3-1 (or the pseudogene TRBV3-2) to TRBJ1-4, with TRBD1 matching over 8 bases. Germline CDR1 LGHDT, CDR2 YNNKEL (reference sequence). The CDR3 sequence is 14 residues long. V trimming: 6 bases; J trimming: 7 bases; junction bases outside the gene matches: 7. CDR3 in amino acids: CASRPVTGGEKLFF. The DNA for the CDR3 is TGTGCCAGCAGACCGGTAACAGGGGGTGAAAAACTGTTTTTT.

This chain joins TRBV2 and TRBJ2-2; TRBD2 agrees at 13 bases. In germline, CDR1 is SNHLY, CDR2 FYNNEI. This CDR3 is built from 16 residues. V shed 6 bases, J shed 5 bases, and the junction held 6 bases outside the gene matches. The CDR3 sequence: CASRATSGGGTGELFF. Here the CDR3 DNA reads TGTGCCAGCAGGGCCACTAGCGGGGGGGGAACCGGGGAGCTGTTTTTT.

The J gene is TRBJ1-5, the V gene TRBV19, with a weak D call TRBD1 (5 bases). Germline V CDR1 and CDR2: LNHDA, SQIVND (reference sequence). Trimming shortened V by 3 bases and J by 1 base, and 13 bases separated the two germline ends. The CDR3 loop spans 16 amino acids. In DNA form, the CDR3 reads TGTGCCAGTAGTATGAGGGCAGGGAGGAGCAATCAGCCCCAGCATTTT. Its protein product is CASSMRAGRSNQPQHF.

In this sample, this clone turned up once. As DNA, the CDR3 is TGTGCCAGCAGTACGATTCGTCTAGCGGGTATATCCTACGAGCAGTACTTC. This translates into CASSTIRLAGISYEQYF. The chain joins TRBV28 to TRBJ2-7, with 8 nucleotides matching TRBD2. The CDR3 contains 17 residues. Trimming removed 5 bases from V and 1 base from J; junction bases left unmatched: 13. CDR1 is MDHEN, CDR2 SYDVKM, per germline.

The CDR3 protein is CASSRDRGSYNEQFF. The CDR3 nucleotides read TGTGCCAGCAGTAGGGACAGGGGCTCCTACAATGAGCAGTTCTTC. The chain employs TRBV6-5 and TRBJ2-1; TRBD1 matches 10 bases. The CDR3 sequence is 15 residues long. V lost 5 bases and J lost 0; bases outside the gene matches: 1. Looked up from germline, CDR1 is MNHEY and CDR2 is SVGAGI.